The clone carrying this T cell receptor beta chain was seen a few times. Its antigen is unknown. CDR3 length equals 13 residues. CDR1 and CDR2 from the germline V gene are LGHNA and YNFKEQ. The V and J ends lost 0 bases and 10 bases respectively, with 11 bases between them. The sample belongs to a study of T-cell memory formation after mild COVID-19. Overall study results and limits: There were some responding clones in pre-infection memory, which suggested that cross-reactive memory had joined.

TCRdb passed the 5' RACE reads through MiXCR, listing each CDR3 protein once. This sample yields roughly 52,000 distinct CDR3 sequences, of which more than 8% are seen a single time; around 1.2% belongs to the top ten. The sample was PBMCs or a T cell subset sorted from them (not recorded which). This chain links TRBV4-2 with TRBJ2-3; D unclear. The receptor comes from a man younger than 30 who had mild COVID-19 (a few samples of this study predate the infection). Cell type and time point are not known. CDR3 bases: TGTGCCAGCAGCCAAGAGCCACTCGACCCGCAGTATTTT. Its translation is CASSQEPLDPQYF.